This T cell receptor (beta chain) stems from a study of T cell responses to AZD1222 COVID-19 vaccine. This clone has more than one count but fewer than ten. Its antigen remains unknown. Findings and limits, study-wide: There were mostly white British donors and more females than males, and clonal diversity was possibly underestimated. Scientists sampled the repertoires only once the peak T cell response had passed.

TCRdb's copy holds only in-frame clones and misses some; the assay was immunoSEQ multiplex PCR. The sample yields around 100,000 clones, more than 70% seen once. The CDR3 runs 16 residues. Germline values: CDR1 SGHTA, CDR2 FQGNSA. The J segment lost 6 bases and the V segment lost 5 bases, leaving 10 bases of the junction unmatched. The genes are TRBV7-2 and TRBJ2-1; 10 nucleotides match TRBD2. This clonotype originated in an adult in good health. This specimen consisted of peripheral blood, obtained on day 0 of AZD1222 vaccination. DNA for the CDR3: TGTGCCAGCAGCCCGTACCTAGCGGGGGTGATCAATGAGCAGTTCTTC. It encodes CASSPYLAGVINEQFF. Full variable domain (remainder filled in from reference TRBV7-2 and TRBJ2-1): GAGVSQSPSNKVTEKGKDVELRCDPISGHTALYWYRQSLGQGLEFLIYFQGNSAPDKSGLPSDRFSAERTGGSVSTLTIQRTQQEDSAVYLCASSPYLAGVINEQFFGPGTRLTVL.